This passage covers 17 T cell receptor beta chains from one sample sequenced in a study of T cell responses to AZD1222 COVID-19 vaccine. Assay used: immunoSEQ multiplex PCR; TCRdb lists only in-frame clones, some missing. The sample records more than 95,000 clones, over 90% being singletons. The source was peripheral blood, collected on day 0 of AZD1222 vaccination. These TCRs come from an adult in good health.

The CDR3 here is CASSPTSQETQYF. DNA for the CDR3: TGTGCCAGCAGCCCGACCTCCCAAGAGACCCAGTACTTC. The V gene is TRBV6-2 or TRBV6-3, the J gene TRBJ2-5, with D unclear. Germline CDR1 reads MNHEY; CDR2 reads SVGEGT. This CDR3 is 13 amino acids long. V dropped 6 bases and J dropped 1 base, with 9 bases sitting between them.

The gene calls are TRBV18 and TRBJ1-2, with D uncertain. Between the trimmed V and J ends, which lost 2 bases and 4 bases, there was a span of 8 bases. The germline gives CDR1 KGHSH, CDR2 LQKENI. CDR3 size: 13 residues. The CDR3 region has the DNA TGTGCCAGCTCACCAAACGGAGGCTATGGCTACACCTTC. As protein: CASSPNGGYGYTF. Full variable domain (remainder filled in from reference TRBV18 and TRBJ1-2): NAGVMQNPRHLVRRRGQEARLRCSPMKGHSHVYWYRQLPEEGLKFMVYLQKENIIDESGMPKERFSAEFPKEGPSILRIQQVVRGDSAAYFCASSPNGGYGYTFGSGTRLTVV.

V usage is TRBV2 and J usage is TRBJ1-5; the D gene is possibly TRBD1 (6 bases). The V gene lost 6 bases and the J gene lost 2 bases, with 8 bases spanning the gap. This CDR3 has 13 residues. CDR1 and CDR2 (germline): SNHLY, FYNNEI. The CDR3 coding sequence is TGTGCCAGCAGAAGACAGGGCAATCAGCCCCAGCATTTT. Translation gives CASRRQGNQPQHF.

The V and J genes are TRBV19 and TRBJ1-1; possibly TRBD1 for D (6 bases). CDR1 LNHDA and CDR2 SQIVND come from the germline V gene (reference sequence). This CDR3 contains 13 residues. V lost 4 bases to trimming and J lost 7 bases, with 13 bases between them. The CDR3 region is CASSTGHRDEAFF. The CDR3 DNA sequence: TGTGCCAGTAGTACGGGACACCGGGATGAAGCTTTCTTT. Filled out from reference TRBV19 and TRBJ1-1, the complete variable domain reads DGGITQSPKYLFRKEGQNVTLSCEQNLNHDAMYWYRQDPGQGLRLIYYSQIVNDFQKGDIAEGYSVSREKKESFPLTVTSAQKNPTAFYLCASSTGHRDEAFFGQGTRLTVV.

The rearrangement joins TRBV7-2 to TRBJ1-1, with D possibly matching TRBD1 (5 bases). V lost 2 bases and J lost 4, with 8 bases in between. This CDR3 has 13 residues. CDR1 and CDR2 (germline): SGHTA, FQGNSA. CDR3 in amino acids: CASSLYQGTEAFF. The CDR3 DNA reads TGTGCCAGCAGCTTATATCAGGGCACTGAAGCTTTCTTT.

The gene calls are TRBV6-4 and TRBJ2-3; 10 nucleotides agree with TRBD2. The length of the CDR3 is 15 residues. J gave up 2 bases and V 3 bases, and 2 bases lay outside the gene matches. Germline V lookup: CDR1 MRHNA, CDR2 SNTAGT. The DNA of the CDR3 is TGTGCCAGCAGTGAGGGACTAGCGCACACAGATACGCAGTATTTT. Protein product: CASSEGLAHTDTQYF.

CDR3 in DNA: TGTGCCAGCAGCCCATCCTTGGGGGACGTGAACACTGAAGCTTTCTTT. This gives the protein CASSPSLGDVNTEAFF. The chain joins TRBV7-6 to TRBJ1-1, with D tentatively TRBD1 (5 bases). Per germline, CDR1 SGHVS and CDR2 FNYEAQ. This CDR3 contains 16 residues. Trimming removed 5 bases from V and 0 bases from J, with 16 bases in between.

V usage is TRBV3-1 (or the pseudogene TRBV3-2) and J usage is TRBJ1-3, with D perhaps TRBD1 (5 bases). V was cut by 0 bases and J by 4 bases, with 10 bases left in between. The length of the CDR3 is 15 residues. Germline V gene data show CDR1 as LGHDT and CDR2 as YNNKEL (reference sequence). In nucleotides, the CDR3 is TGTGCCAGCAGCCAAGAAGGCCGGGACGGAAACACCATATATTTT. Protein product: CASSQEGRDGNTIYF.

This chain joins TRBV5-8 and TRBJ1-5; D ambiguous. This CDR3 has 12 residues. Germline assignment: CDR1 SGHTS and CDR2 YDEGEE. Trimming shortened V by 4 bases and J by 4 bases, and 6 bases separated the two germline ends. CDR3 nucleotides: TGTGCCAGCAGCAGGAGAAATCAGCCCCAGCATTTT. It specifies CASSRRNQPQHF.

The rearrangement links TRBV21-1 to TRBJ2-3. TRBV21-1 corresponds to a pseudogene. There are 14 residues in the CDR3. The CDR3 coding sequence is TGTGCCAGCAGCGGGGACCGCCGGGGAGATACGCAGTATTTT. It yields the protein CASSGDRRGDTQYF.

The chain employs TRBV28 and TRBJ1-2; D is ambiguous. The CDR3 spans 13 residues. CDR1 is MDHEN and CDR2 is SYDVKM in the germline V gene. Trimming removed 6 bases from V and 2 bases from J, with 10 bases in between. The CDR3 DNA sequence: TGTGCCAGCAGAGCCACACAAAACTATGGCTACACCTTC. Its protein product is CASRATQNYGYTF.

This clone came up once. This sequence joins TRBV7-3 and TRBJ2-3; 7 nucleotides match TRBD1. The CDR3 contains 15 residues. Germline V CDR1 and CDR2: SGHTA, FQGTGA. With V trimmed by 5 bases and J by 6 bases, 11 bases remained unmatched. The CDR3 region is CASSPQGFPPDTQYF. CDR3 DNA sequence: TGTGCCAGCAGCCCACAGGGGTTCCCGCCGGATACGCAGTATTTT.

On this clone: Mismatch with germline at one junction end may stem from a read error. The rearrangement links TRBV6-1 to TRBJ1-3; D is unresolved. Germline CDR1 reads MNHNS; CDR2 reads SASEGT. The CDR3 has 12 residues. CDR3 nucleotide sequence: TGTGCCAGCACTGAACCTGGAAACACCATATATTTT. Its translation: CASTEPGNTIYF.

The V and J genes are TRBV28 and TRBJ1-1; D is possibly TRBD1 (6 bases). The length of the CDR3 is 13 residues. Trimming pared 2 bases from V and 12 bases from J, leaving 16 bases between. CDR1 is MDHEN and CDR2 is SYDVKM in the germline V gene. Here the CDR3 reads CASSLPPGGRSFF. The CDR3 bases are TGTGCCAGCAGTTTACCCCCGGGGGGGCGATCTTTCTTT.

This sequence joins TRBV5-4 and TRBJ2-2, with 11 bases matching TRBD2. Germline-derived CDR1 and CDR2 are SGHNT and YYREEE (reference sequence). The CDR3 runs to 16 residues. J was trimmed by 2 bases and V by 3 bases; bases with no gene match: 3. For the CDR3, the DNA is TGTGCCAGCAGCTCGAGACTAGCGGGAAACACCGGGGAGCTGTTTTTT. Amino acid sequence: CASSSRLAGNTGELFF.

V usage is TRBV7-2 and J usage is TRBJ1-5; D perhaps matches TRBD1 (6 bases). Germline values: CDR1 SGHTA, CDR2 FQGNSA. The CDR3 is 13 residues long. Trimming removed 5 bases from V and 7 bases from J, with 12 bases in between. This CDR3 is CASSGQGMQPQHF. The CDR3 DNA reads as TGTGCCAGCAGCGGGCAGGGGATGCAGCCCCAGCATTTT.

V gene TRBV6-5 combines with J gene TRBJ2-6; D is uncertain. Trimming cost V 4 bases and J 2 bases, with 6 bases left between them. The CDR3 is made up of 14 amino acids. The germline gives CDR1 MNHEY, CDR2 SVGAGI. The DNA for the CDR3 is TGTGCCAGCAGTTCGCCGGCTGGGGCCAACGTCCTGACTTTC. Protein: CASSSPAGANVLTF.